This T cell receptor (beta chain) was sequenced during a study of blood T cell repertoires in COVID-19. Background on the study: Nucleic acid was either cDNA or gDNA, and it came from T cells, B-cell-depleted T cells, or PBMCs.

As handled by the study authors: Nucleated cell counts were estimated from reference gene primer amplification. TCRdb's table, derived via immunoSEQ multiplex PCR, lists solely in-frame clones and lacks some. From that table come the V and J calls and clone size; the DNA was used to work out D and trimming. This table has around 170,000 clones, 70% to 90% appearing once. The source material was peripheral blood. This TCR came from a woman aged 25 to 39 with acute or convalescent COVID-19.

The CDR3 loop reads CASSQGRLNEQFF. The CDR3 nucleotides read TGCGCCAGCAGTCAAGGTCGACTCAATGAGCAGTTCTTC. The rearrangement uses TRBV5-1 and TRBJ2-1; D is unclear. The CDR3 extends over 13 amino acids. V lost 5 bases to trimming and J lost 6 bases, with 12 bases between them. In germline, CDR1 is SGHRS, CDR2 YFSETQ.